This record covers a single TCR beta chain. TCRdb's copy holds only in-frame clones and misses some; the assay was immunoSEQ multiplex PCR. The repertoire consists of about 83,000 clones, with approximately 88% occurring once and the leading ten covering 45%. This sample is part of a study of blood T cell repertoires in COVID-19. The germline CDR1 and CDR2 sequences are MRHNA and SNTAGT. Deletions cut 8 bases from V and 7 bases from J, with 17 bases between. This CDR3 region has 14 residues. The sample comprised peripheral blood. The sequence came from a human donor in a cohort sampled during active COVID-19. The gene calls are TRBV6-4 and TRBJ2-2; TRBD2 is a possible D gene (5 bases). CDR3 DNA: TGTGCCAGCGGGAGATCCGAACGTGTCGGGGAGCTGTTTTTT. Its translation: CASGRSERVGELFF.